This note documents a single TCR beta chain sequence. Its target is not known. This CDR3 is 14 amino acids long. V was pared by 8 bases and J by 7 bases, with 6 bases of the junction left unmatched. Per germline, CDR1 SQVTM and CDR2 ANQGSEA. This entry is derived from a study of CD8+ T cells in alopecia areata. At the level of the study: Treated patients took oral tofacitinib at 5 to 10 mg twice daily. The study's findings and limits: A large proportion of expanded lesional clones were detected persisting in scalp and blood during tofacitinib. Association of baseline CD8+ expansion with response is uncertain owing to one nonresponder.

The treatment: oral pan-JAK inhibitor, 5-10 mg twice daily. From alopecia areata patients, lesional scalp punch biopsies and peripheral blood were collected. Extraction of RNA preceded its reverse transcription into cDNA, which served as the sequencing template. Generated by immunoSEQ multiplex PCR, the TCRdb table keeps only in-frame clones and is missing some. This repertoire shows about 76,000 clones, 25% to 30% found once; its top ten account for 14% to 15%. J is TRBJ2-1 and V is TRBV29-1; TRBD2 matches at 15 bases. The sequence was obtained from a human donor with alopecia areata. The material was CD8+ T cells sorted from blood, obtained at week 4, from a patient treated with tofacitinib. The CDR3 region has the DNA TGCAGCTCCCCCGGGACTAGCGGGAGGAATGAGCAGTTCTTC. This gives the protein CSSPGTSGRNEQFF.